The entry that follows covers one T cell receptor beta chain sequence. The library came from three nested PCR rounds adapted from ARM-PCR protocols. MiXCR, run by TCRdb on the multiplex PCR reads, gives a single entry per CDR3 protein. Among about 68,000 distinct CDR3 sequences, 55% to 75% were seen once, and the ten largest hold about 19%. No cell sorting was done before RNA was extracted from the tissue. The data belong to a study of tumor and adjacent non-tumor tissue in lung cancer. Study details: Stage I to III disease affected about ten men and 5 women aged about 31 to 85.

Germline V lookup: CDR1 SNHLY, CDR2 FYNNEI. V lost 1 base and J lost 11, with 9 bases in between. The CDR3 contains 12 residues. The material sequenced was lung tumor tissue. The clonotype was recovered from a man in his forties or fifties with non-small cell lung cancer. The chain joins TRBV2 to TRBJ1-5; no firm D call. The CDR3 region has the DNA TGTGCCAGCAGTGAAGGAACGGAGGCCCAGCATTTT. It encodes CASSEGTEAQHF. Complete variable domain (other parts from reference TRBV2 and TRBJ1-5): EPEVTQTPSHQVTQMGQEVILRCVPISNHLYFYWYRQILGQKVEFLVSFYNNEISEKSEIFDDQFSVERPDGSNFTLKIRSTKLEDSAMYFCASSEGTEAQHFGDGTRLSIL.